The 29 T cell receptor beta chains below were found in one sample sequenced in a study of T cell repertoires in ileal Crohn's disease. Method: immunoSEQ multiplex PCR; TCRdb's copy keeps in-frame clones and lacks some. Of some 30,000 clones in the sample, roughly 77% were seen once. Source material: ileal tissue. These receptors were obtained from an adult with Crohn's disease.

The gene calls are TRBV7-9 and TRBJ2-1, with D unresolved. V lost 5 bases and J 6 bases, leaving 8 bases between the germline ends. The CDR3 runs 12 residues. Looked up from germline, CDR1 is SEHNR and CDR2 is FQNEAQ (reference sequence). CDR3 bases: TGTGCCAGCAGCCCCACGAGCAATGAGCAGTTCTTC. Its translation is CASSPTSNEQFF.

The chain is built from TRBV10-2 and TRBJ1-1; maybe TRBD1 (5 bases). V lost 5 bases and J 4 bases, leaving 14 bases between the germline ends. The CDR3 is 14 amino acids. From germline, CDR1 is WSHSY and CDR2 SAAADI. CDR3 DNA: TGCGCCAGCAGTTTACAGGCTAAGGGCACTGAAGCTTTCTTT. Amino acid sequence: CASSLQAKGTEAFF.

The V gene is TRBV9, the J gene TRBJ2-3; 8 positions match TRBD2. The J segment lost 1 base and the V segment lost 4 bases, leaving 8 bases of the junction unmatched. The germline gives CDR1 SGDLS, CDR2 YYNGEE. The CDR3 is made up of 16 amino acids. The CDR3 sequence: CASSYRGGGGTDTQYF. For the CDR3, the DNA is TGTGCCAGCAGCTATCGGGGGGGCGGGGGCACAGATACGCAGTATTTT.

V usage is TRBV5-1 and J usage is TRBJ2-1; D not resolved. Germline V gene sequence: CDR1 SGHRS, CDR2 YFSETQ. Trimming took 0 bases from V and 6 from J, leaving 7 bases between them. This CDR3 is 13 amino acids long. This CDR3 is CASSLVNPNEQFF. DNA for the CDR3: TGCGCCAGCAGCTTGGTTAATCCCAATGAGCAGTTCTTC. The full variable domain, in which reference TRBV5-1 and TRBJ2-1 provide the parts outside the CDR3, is KAGVTQTPRYLIKTRGQQVTLSCSPISGHRSVSWYQQTPGQGLQFLFEYFSETQRNKGNFPGRFSGRQFSNSRSEMNVSTLELGDSALYLCASSLVNPNEQFFGPGTRLTVL.

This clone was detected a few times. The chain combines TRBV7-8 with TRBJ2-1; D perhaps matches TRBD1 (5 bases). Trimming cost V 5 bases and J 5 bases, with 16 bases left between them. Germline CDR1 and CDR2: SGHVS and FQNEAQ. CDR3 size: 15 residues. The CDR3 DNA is TGTGCCAGCAGCCCCCGTGCCAGGGTAGACAATGAGCAGTTCTTC. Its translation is CASSPRARVDNEQFF.

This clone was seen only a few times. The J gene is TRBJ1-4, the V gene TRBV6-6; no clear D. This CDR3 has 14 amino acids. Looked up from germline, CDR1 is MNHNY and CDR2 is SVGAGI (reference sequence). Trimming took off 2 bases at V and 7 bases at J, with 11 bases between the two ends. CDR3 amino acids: CASSYGGVGEKLFF. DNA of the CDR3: TGTGCCAGCAGTTACGGAGGAGTGGGTGAAAAACTGTTTTTT.

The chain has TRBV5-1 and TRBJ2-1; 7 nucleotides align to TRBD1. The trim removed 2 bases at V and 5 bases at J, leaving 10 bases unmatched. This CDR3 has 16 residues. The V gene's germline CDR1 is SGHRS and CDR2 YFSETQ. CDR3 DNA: TGCGCCAGCAGCTTATTATTCGGGACAGATAACAATGAGCAGTTCTTC. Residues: CASSLLFGTDNNEQFF.

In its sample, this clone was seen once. The CDR3 loop is CASSTRALGETQYF. The CDR3, as DNA: TGTGCCAGCAGCACTAGAGCACTAGGAGAGACCCAGTACTTC. The genes are TRBV6-5 and TRBJ2-5; perhaps TRBD2 as D (5 bases). Germline CDR1 is MNHEY and CDR2 is SVGAGI. This CDR3 spans 14 amino acids. The V gene lost 6 bases and the J gene lost 4 bases, with 15 bases spanning the gap.

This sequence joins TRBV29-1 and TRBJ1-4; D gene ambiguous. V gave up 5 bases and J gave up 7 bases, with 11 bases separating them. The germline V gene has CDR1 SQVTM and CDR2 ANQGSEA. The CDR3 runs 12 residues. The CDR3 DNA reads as TGCAGCGTTAAGGTGGAGACTGAAAAACTGTTTTTT. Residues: CSVKVETEKLFF.

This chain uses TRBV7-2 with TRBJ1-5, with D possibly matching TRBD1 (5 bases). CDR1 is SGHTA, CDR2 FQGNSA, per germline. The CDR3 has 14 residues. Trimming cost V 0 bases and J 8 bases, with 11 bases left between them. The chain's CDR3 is CASSLAGGAEPQHF. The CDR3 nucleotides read TGTGCCAGCAGCTTAGCGGGCGGGGCTGAGCCCCAGCATTTT.

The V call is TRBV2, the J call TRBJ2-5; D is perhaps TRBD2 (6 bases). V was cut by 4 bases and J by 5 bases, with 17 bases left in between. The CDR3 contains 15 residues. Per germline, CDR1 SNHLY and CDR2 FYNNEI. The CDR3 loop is CASSVSGVNRETQYF. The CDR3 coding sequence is TGTGCCAGCAGTGTCTCGGGGGTCAATCGGGAGACCCAGTACTTC.

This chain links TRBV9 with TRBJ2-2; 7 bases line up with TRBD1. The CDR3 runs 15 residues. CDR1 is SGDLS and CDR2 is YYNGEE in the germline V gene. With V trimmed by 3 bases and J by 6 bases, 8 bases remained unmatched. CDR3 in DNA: TGTGCCAGCAGCGCATCCGACAGGGTGCCCGGGGAGCTGTTTTTT. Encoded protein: CASSASDRVPGELFF.

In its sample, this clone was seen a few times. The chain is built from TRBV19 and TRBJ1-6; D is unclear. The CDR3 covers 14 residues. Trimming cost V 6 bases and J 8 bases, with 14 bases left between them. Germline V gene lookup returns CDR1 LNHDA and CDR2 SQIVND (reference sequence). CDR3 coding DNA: TGTGCCAGTAGGAGGGAGATGAAGGATTCACCCCTCCACTTT. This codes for CASRREMKDSPLHF.

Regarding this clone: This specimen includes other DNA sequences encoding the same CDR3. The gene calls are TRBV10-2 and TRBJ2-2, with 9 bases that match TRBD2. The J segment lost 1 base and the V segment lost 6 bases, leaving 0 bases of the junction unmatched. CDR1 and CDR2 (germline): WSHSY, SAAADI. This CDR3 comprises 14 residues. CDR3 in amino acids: CASRLAGNTGELFF. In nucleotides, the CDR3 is TGCGCCAGCAGACTAGCGGGGAACACCGGGGAGCTGTTTTTT.

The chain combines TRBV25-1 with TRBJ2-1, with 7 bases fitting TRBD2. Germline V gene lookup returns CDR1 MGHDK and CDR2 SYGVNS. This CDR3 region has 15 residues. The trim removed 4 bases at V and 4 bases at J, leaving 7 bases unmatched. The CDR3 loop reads CASSVWGLNYNEQFF. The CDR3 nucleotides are TGTGCCAGCAGTGTCTGGGGACTAAATTACAATGAGCAGTTCTTC.

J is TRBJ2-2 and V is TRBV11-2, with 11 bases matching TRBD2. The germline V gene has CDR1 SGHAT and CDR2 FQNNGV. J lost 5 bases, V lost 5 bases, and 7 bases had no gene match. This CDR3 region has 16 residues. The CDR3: CASSRSGGARTGELFF. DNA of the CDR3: TGTGCCAGCAGCCGTAGCGGGGGGGCCCGGACCGGGGAGCTGTTTTTT.

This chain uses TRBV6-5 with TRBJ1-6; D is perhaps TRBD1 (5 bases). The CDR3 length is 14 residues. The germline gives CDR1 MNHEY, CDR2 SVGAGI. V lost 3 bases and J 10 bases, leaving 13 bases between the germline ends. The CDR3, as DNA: TGTGCCAGCAGTTATGACGGTTGGGGCTCACCCCTCCACTTT. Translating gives CASSYDGWGSPLHF.

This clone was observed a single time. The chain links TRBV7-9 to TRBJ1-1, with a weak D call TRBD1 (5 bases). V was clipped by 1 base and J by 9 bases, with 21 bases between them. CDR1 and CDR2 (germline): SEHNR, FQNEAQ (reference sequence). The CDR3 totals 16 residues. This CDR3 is CASSLEGGTGLGKAFF. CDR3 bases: TGTGCCAGCAGCTTAGAAGGAGGGACGGGACTTGGTAAAGCTTTCTTT.

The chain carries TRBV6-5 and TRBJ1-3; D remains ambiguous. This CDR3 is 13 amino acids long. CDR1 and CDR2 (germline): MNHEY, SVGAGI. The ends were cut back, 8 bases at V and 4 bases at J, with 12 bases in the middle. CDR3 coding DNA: TGTGCCAGCTCGATGACTATCGGAAACACCATATATTTT. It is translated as CASSMTIGNTIYF.

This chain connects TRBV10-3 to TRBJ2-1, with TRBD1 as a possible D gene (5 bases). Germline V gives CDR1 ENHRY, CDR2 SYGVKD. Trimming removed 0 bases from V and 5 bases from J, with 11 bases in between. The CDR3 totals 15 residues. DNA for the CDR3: TGTGCCATCAGTGAGTCAAGGGGAATCGACAATGAGCAGTTCTTC. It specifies CAISESRGIDNEQFF.

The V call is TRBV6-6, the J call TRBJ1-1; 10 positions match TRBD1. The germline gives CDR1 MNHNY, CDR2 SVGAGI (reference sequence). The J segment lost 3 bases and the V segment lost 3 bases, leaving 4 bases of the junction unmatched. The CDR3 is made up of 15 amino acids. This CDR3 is CASSYSGQGYTEAFF. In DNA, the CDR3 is TGTGCCAGCAGTTATTCGGGACAGGGGTACACTGAAGCTTTCTTT.

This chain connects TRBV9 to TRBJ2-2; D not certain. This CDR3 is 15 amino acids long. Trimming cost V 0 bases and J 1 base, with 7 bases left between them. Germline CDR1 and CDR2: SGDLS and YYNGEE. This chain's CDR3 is CASSVDQENTGELFF. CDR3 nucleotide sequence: TGTGCCAGCAGCGTAGACCAGGAGAACACCGGGGAGCTGTTTTTT.

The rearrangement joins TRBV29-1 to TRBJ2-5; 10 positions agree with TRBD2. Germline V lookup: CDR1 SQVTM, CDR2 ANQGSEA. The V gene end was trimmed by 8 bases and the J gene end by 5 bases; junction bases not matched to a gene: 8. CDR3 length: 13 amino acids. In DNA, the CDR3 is TGCAGCTCCTCTAGCGGGGGTCGGGAGACCCAGTACTTC. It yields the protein CSSSSGGRETQYF.

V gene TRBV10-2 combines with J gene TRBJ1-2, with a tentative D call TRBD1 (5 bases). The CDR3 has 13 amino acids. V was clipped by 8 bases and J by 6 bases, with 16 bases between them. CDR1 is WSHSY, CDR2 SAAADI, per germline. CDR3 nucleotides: TGCGCCAGCGGGGACCCAGGAGGGAATGGCTACACCTTC. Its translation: CASGDPGGNGYTF.

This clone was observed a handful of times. CDR3 amino acids: CASSPSGINSPLHF. Written as DNA, the CDR3 is TGTGCCAGCAGCCCGTCGGGGATTAATTCACCCCTCCACTTT. This chain links TRBV7-2 with TRBJ1-6; no firm D call. This CDR3 comprises 14 residues. Looked up from germline, CDR1 is SGHTA and CDR2 is FQGNSA. V was trimmed by 5 bases and J by 6 bases, leaving 11 bases between them.

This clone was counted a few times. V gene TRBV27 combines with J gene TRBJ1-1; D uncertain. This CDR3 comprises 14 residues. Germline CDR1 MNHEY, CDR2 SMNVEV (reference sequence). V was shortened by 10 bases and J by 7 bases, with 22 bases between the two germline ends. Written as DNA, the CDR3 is TGTGCCACCTCCCCGGCCGGGTCCACGAGTGAAGCTTTCTTT. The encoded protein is CATSPAGSTSEAFF.

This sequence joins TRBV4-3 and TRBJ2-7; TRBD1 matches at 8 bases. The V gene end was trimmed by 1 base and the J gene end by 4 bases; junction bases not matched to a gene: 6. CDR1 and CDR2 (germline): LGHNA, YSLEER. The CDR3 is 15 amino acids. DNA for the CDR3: TGCGCCAGCAGCCAAGGGGGGACAGGAGGGTACGAGCAGTACTTC. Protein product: CASSQGGTGGYEQYF.

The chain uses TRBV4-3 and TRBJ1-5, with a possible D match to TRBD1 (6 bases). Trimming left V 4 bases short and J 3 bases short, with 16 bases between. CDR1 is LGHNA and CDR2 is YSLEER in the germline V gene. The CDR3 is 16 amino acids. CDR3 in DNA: TGCGCCAGCAGCCGAGACGCACAGGGTCCCAATCAGCCCCAGCATTTT. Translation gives CASSRDAQGPNQPQHF.

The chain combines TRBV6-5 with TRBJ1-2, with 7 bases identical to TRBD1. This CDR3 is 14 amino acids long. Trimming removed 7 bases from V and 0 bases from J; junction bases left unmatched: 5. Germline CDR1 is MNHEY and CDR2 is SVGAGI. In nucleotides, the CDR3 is TGTGCCAGCAACGCCAGGGGGTCTAACTATGGCTACACCTTC. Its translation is CASNARGSNYGYTF.